The T cell receptor (beta chain) described here comes from a study of Ad26.COV2.S vaccination and SARS-CoV-2 variants. Study in general: As a participant in COV1001, the donor was in the Ad26.COV2.S trial arm.

Study-wide results and limits: There was a possibility that the TCR breadth and depth analyses underestimated total T cell responses.

Treatment in this sample: some 20 received Ad26.COV2.S at low or high dose, single or two shots; several received placebo; per-sample allocation not given. On day 63 after the first injection, vaccine and placebo recipients gave samples. Aged 18-55 years, donor was enrolled in Boston in about 2020. In germline, CDR1 is LNHNV, CDR2 YYDKDF (reference sequence). CDR3 size: 15 residues. V was pared by 0 bases and J by 2 bases, with 7 bases between. Profiled with immunoSEQ multiplex PCR; TCRdb holds only in-frame clones, not every one. The sample includes some 480,000 clones, around 88% of them seen just once. As to this clone: Its antigen is undetermined. This sample includes further DNA sequences coding for the same CDR3.

The clonotype comes from a person between 18 and 59 years old who received the Ad26.COV2.S COVID-19 vaccine or a placebo. This chain links TRBV15 with TRBJ2-2; D not resolved. The sample was peripheral blood, taken in a trial of Ad26.COV2.S vaccine versus placebo. CDR3: CATSRDRTNTGELFF. The CDR3 DNA sequence: TGTGCCACCAGCAGAGATCGGACCAACACCGGGGAGCTGTTTTTT.